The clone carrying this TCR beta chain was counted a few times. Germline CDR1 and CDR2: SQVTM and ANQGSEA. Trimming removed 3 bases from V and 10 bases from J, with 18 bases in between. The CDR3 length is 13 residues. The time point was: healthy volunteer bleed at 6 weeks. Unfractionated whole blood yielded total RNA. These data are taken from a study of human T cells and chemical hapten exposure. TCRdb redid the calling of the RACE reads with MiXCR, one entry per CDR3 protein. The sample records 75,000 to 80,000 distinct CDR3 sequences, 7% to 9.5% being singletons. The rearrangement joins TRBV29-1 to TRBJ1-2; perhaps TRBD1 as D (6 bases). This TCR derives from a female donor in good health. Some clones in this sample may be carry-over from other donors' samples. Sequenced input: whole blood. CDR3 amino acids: CSVESQGRALYTF. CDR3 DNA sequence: TGCAGCGTTGAGTCACAGGGAAGAGCACTCTACACCTTC.